The subject of this entry is one TCR beta chain. Antigen unknown. This sample is drawn from a study of graft-versus-host responses after intestinal transplantation. General study findings and limits: In patients with graft-donor T cell macrochimerism, allograft graft-versus-host to host-versus-graft clonal ratios were high.

This table comes from immunoSEQ multiplex PCR, and its TCRdb copy is limited to in-frame clones, with some not included. The sample shows about 85,000 clones, about four fifths of them seen only once. Germline V lookup: CDR1 SGHVS, CDR2 FNYEAQ. V was shortened by 4 bases and J by 0 bases, with 7 bases between the two germline ends. The CDR3 totals 14 residues. The source is a human donor who received an intestinal transplant. This material consisted of unstimulated CD8+ T cells sorted from spleen or lymph node cells, taken before intestinal transplant. This sequence joins TRBV7-6 and TRBJ2-1; D gene uncertain. The DNA for the CDR3 is TGTGCCAGCAGCTATGGTAGCTCCTACAATGAGCAGTTCTTC. Its protein is CASSYGSSYNEQFF.